These 18 T cell receptor beta chains were all obtained from the same sample, sequenced in a study of T cell responses to AZD1222 COVID-19 vaccine. Generated by immunoSEQ multiplex PCR, the TCRdb table keeps only in-frame clones and is missing some. The sample yields 40,000 to 50,000 clones, 88% seen once. The sample in question was peripheral blood, obtained 28 days after the second AZD1222 dose. Receptors originate from an adult who received the AZD1222 COVID-19 vaccine.

The CDR3 here is CASSQRVYNQPQHF. As DNA, the CDR3 is TGCGCCAGCAGTCAACGGGTCTACAATCAGCCCCAGCATTTT. The V call is TRBV23-1, the J call TRBJ1-5, with no clear D. TRBV23-1 is flagged as an ORF with uncertain function. Between the trimmed V and J ends, which lost 2 bases and 3 bases, there was a span of 8 bases. The CDR3 loop spans 14 amino acids.

The gene calls are TRBV19 and TRBJ2-3; D not resolved. Germline values: CDR1 LNHDA, CDR2 SQIVND (reference sequence). V was pared by 1 base and J by 2 bases, with 4 bases between. This CDR3 region has 13 residues. The DNA for the CDR3 is TGTGCCAGTAGTATAGGAAACACAGATACGCAGTATTTT. Amino acid sequence: CASSIGNTDTQYF.

In this sample, this clone turned up once. This chain links TRBV7-2 with TRBJ1-6; perhaps TRBD1 as D (5 bases). Germline loops: CDR1 SGHTA, CDR2 FQGNSA. V was pared by 2 bases and J by 10 bases, with 15 bases between. The CDR3 loop spans 15 amino acids. The DNA of the CDR3 is TGTGCCAGCAGCTTATCGGGGCAGGGCGGATCACCCCTCCACTTT. Its translation: CASSLSGQGGSPLHF. Based on the CDR3 plus reference TRBV7-2 and TRBJ1-6, the full variable domain is GAGVSQSPSNKVTEKGKDVELRCDPISGHTALYWYRQSLGQGLEFLIYFQGNSAPDKSGLPSDRFSAERTGGSVSTLTIQRTQQEDSAVYLCASSLSGQGGSPLHFGNGTRLTVT.

V and J are TRBV4-3 and TRBJ1-3; D is perhaps TRBD1 (6 bases). Germline loops: CDR1 LGHNA, CDR2 YSLEER. The V end was cut by 0 bases, the J end by 5 bases, with 11 bases between. The CDR3 covers 15 residues. CDR3 nucleotides: TGCGCCAGCAGCCAAGATGCGCAGGGGAGAAACACCATATATTTT. Its translation: CASSQDAQGRNTIYF.

The rearrangement uses TRBV27 and TRBJ1-2, with TRBD1 identical over 7 bases. Germline V gives CDR1 MNHEY, CDR2 SMNVEV (reference sequence). The CDR3 is 16 residues long. Unmatched junction bases numbered 9, after V lost 4 bases and J lost 1 base. CDR3 sequence reads: CASSSQGGQGNYGYTF. The CDR3 DNA reads as TGTGCCAGCAGTTCACAAGGGGGCCAGGGTAACTATGGCTACACCTTC.

Relative to its sample, this clone is medium-sized (0.01 to 0.1%). CDR3 protein: CASSQVHPGSEAFF. CDR3 coding DNA: TGTGCCAGCAGCCAAGTCCATCCGGGCAGTGAAGCTTTCTTT. This chain uses TRBV14 with TRBJ1-1; D is unresolved. The CDR3 is 14 residues long. The germline V gene has CDR1 SGHDN and CDR2 FVKESK. The V end was cut by 1 base, the J end by 7 bases, with 13 bases between.

The V call is TRBV29-1, the J call TRBJ1-6, with a tentative D call TRBD1 (5 bases). The CDR3 is 14 residues long. V gave up 6 bases and J gave up 13 bases, with 22 bases separating them. Germline V gives CDR1 SQVTM, CDR2 ANQGSEA. The CDR3 protein is CSVATGDPRVPLHF. CDR3 nucleotides: TGCAGCGTCGCAACTGGGGACCCGCGTGTTCCCCTCCACTTT.

The rearrangement links TRBV6-5 to TRBJ2-7; perhaps D is TRBD1 or TRBD2 (5 bases each). Trimming took off 4 bases at V and 0 bases at J, with 16 bases between the two ends. The germline gives CDR1 MNHEY, CDR2 SVGAGI. The CDR3 covers 16 residues. In DNA, the CDR3 is TGTGCCAGCAGTTCCCCAATCCGGGACGGCTCCTACGAGCAGTACTTC. Translating it yields CASSSPIRDGSYEQYF.

V and J are TRBV18 and TRBJ2-7; the match to TRBD2 covers 10 bases. From germline, CDR1 is KGHSH and CDR2 LQKENI. The CDR3 has 15 amino acids. J gave up 3 bases and V 3 bases, and 5 bases lay outside the gene matches. The CDR3 nucleotides are TGTGCCAGCTCACCCAGCGGGAGGGCCGGCTACGAGCAGTACTTC. This sequence encodes CASSPSGRAGYEQYF.

DNA of the CDR3: TGTGCCAGCAGCGTAGACCCGACAGGGAGGGCAGAGACCCAGTACTTC. This gives the protein CASSVDPTGRAETQYF. The V and J genes are TRBV9 and TRBJ2-5; D may match TRBD1 or TRBD2 (7 bases each). The V gene lost 0 bases and the J gene lost 4 bases, with 16 bases spanning the gap. This CDR3 region has 16 residues. The germline CDR1 and CDR2 sequences are SGDLS and YYNGEE.

This clone was seen a few times. The genes are TRBV7-6 and TRBJ2-7; D not certain. The CDR3 extends over 15 amino acids. Germline values: CDR1 SGHVS, CDR2 FNYEAQ. Trimming removed 4 bases at V and 0 bases at J, with 13 bases between. CDR3 amino acids: CASSSQALLSYEQYF. In nucleotides, the CDR3 is TGTGCCAGCAGCTCTCAGGCGCTTCTCTCCTACGAGCAGTACTTC.

The count of this clone is one. J is TRBJ1-3 and V is TRBV12-3 or TRBV12-4; D is ambiguous. CDR3 length: 13 amino acids. The V gene lost 8 bases and the J gene lost 0 bases, with 8 bases spanning the gap. In nucleotides, the CDR3 is TGTGCCAGCGAGTGGCTCTCTGGAAACACCATATATTTT. Translated: CASEWLSGNTIYF.

This clone showed up just once. The chain uses TRBV4-2 and TRBJ2-7; 10 bases fit TRBD1. V lost 4 bases, J lost 4 bases, and 4 bases stayed unmatched. The CDR3 covers 14 residues. Germline loops: CDR1 LGHNA, CDR2 YNFKEQ. The CDR3 DNA sequence: TGTGCCAGCAGCCCCGGGACAGGGGTGTACGAGCAGTACTTC. This sequence encodes CASSPGTGVYEQYF.

This chain joins TRBV5-8 and TRBJ2-7, with 10 bases fitting TRBD2. The germline V gene has CDR1 SGHTS and CDR2 YDEGEE. V gave up 3 bases and J gave up 0 bases; unmatched junction bases: 6. This CDR3 spans 16 amino acids. The CDR3 bases are TGTGCCAGCAGCTCTCCCGGGACTAGCGACTCCTACGAGCAGTACTTC. This codes for CASSSPGTSDSYEQYF.

The chain employs TRBV2 and TRBJ1-4; D not resolved. Germline CDR1 SNHLY, CDR2 FYNNEI. The CDR3 length is 14 residues. Trimming removed 3 bases from V and 0 bases from J, with 5 bases in between. DNA of the CDR3: TGTGCCAGCAGTGATTCCACAACTAATGAAAAACTGTTTTTT. Its translation: CASSDSTTNEKLFF.

This clone is a singleton in its sample. The chain uses TRBV6-6 and TRBJ1-2; no definite D call. V lost 2 bases and J lost 2, with 3 bases in between. Germline-derived CDR1 and CDR2 are MNHNY and SVGAGI (reference sequence). The CDR3 contains 12 residues. CDR3 amino acids: CASSYQNYGYTF. The DNA for the CDR3 is TGTGCCAGCAGTTACCAAAACTATGGCTACACCTTC.

This chain links TRBV7-2 with TRBJ2-7; TRBD2 might be the D (5 bases). The CDR3 length is 17 residues. CDR1 and CDR2 from the germline V gene are SGHTA and FQGNSA. V dropped 5 bases and J dropped 5 bases, with 25 bases sitting between them. This chain's CDR3 is CASSPGLAYKNGDEQYF. As DNA, the CDR3 is TGTGCCAGCAGCCCTGGACTTGCGTACAAAAATGGGGACGAGCAGTACTTC.

This chain links TRBV3-1 (or the pseudogene TRBV3-2) with TRBJ2-7; no firm D call. Between the trimmed V and J ends, which lost 1 base and 4 bases, there was a span of 14 bases. CDR1 and CDR2 (germline): LGHDT, YNNKEL (reference sequence). The CDR3 covers 15 residues. In nucleotides, the CDR3 is TGTGCCAGCAGCCAAGGGGGAAACGGCCGATACGAGCAGTACTTC. It encodes CASSQGGNGRYEQYF.